This is a list of T cell receptor beta chains from one sample in a study of breast tumors, draining lymph nodes, adjacent tissues. TCRdb reprocessed the multiplex PCR reads with MiXCR, giving one entry per CDR3 protein. The sample has about 200,000 distinct CDR3 sequences, around 35% seen once. Material for sequencing was axillary lymph node tissue. All receptors come from a female donor with breast cancer. Some clones in this sample may be carry-over from other donors' samples. CDR3s include the opening cysteine and the closing phenylalanine or tryptophan. The D gene is left open where the match is weak. The size field is filled for only some rows; it gives once, few, many or a size class.

J gene	clone size	V gene	D gene	CDR3 protein	CDR3 DNA
TRBJ1-3	.	TRBV29-1	.	CSARTDLYGYTIYF	TGCAGCGCAAGGACAGACCTCTACGGCTACACCATATATTTT
TRBJ2-1	many	TRBV20-1	TRBD2	CSARSGGLYNEQFF	TGCAGTGCTAGATCGGGGGGACTCTACAATGAGCAGTTCTTC
TRBJ2-6	many	TRBV6-5	.	CWARTGANVLTF	TGCTGGGCGAGGACCGGGGCCAACGTCCTGACTTTC
TRBJ1-2	.	TRBV19	.	CASSPARGDGPDYGYTF	TGTGCCAGTAGTCCCGCCCGGGGGGACGGACCCGACTATGGCTACACCTTC
TRBJ1-3	few	TRBV6-5	.	CASSTGQGRSGNTIYF	TGTGCCAGCAGTACCGGTCAGGGGCGCTCTGGAAACACCATATATTTT
TRBJ2-1	many	TRBV5-1	TRBD2	CASRRGVNNEQFF	TGCGCCAGCAGGCGGGGGGTTAACAATGAGCAGTTCTTC
TRBJ2-5	.	TRBV6-4	TRBD1	CASSHKGQGRETQYF	TGTGCCAGCAGTCACAAAGGACAGGGGCGAGAGACCCAGTACTTC
TRBJ1-1	.	TRBV19	TRBD1	CASRTKTGGTEAFF	TGTGCCAGTAGGACGAAGACAGGGGGAACTGAAGCTTTCTTT
TRBJ2-7	.	TRBV7-2	.	CASSLVGGGTLGAQYF	TGTGCCAGCAGCTTAGTCGGCGGTGGGACTCTCGGTGCGCAGTACTTC
TRBJ2-2	many	TRBV7-2	TRBD1	CASSLQGANTGELFF	TGTGCCAGCAGCTTGCAGGGGGCGAACACCGGGGAGCTGTTTTTT
TRBJ1-2	.	TRBV24-1	.	CASAGQAQYGYTF	TGTGCCAGCGCGGGACAAGCTCAATATGGCTACACCTTC
TRBJ2-1	many	TRBV5-6	.	CASSRAASYNEQFF	TGTGCCAGCAGTCGGGCGGCCTCCTACAATGAGCAGTTCTTC
TRBJ2-7	many	TRBV20-1	TRBD1	CSAFTGVSYEQYF	TGCAGTGCTTTCACAGGGGTATCCTACGAGCAGTACTTC
TRBJ1-6	many	TRBV7-9	TRBD1	CASSLVSGGNSPLHF	TGTGCCAGCAGCTTAGTTTCAGGGGGCAATTCACCCCTCCACTTT
TRBJ2-7	once	TRBV7-3	.	CASSFYICSARAGGSYEQYF	.
TRBJ2-2	many	TRBV4-2	.	CASSQDRAYTGELFF	TGTGCCAGCAGCCAAGATCGGGCCTACACCGGGGAGCTGTTTTTT
TRBJ1-5	few	TRBV6-2/TRBV6-3	TRBD1	CASSSGQGEEQPQHF	TGTGCCAGCAGCTCGGGACAGGGGGAGGAACAGCCCCAGCATTTT
TRBJ2-3	few	TRBV6-2/TRBV6-3	TRBD2	CASSYSLGLAGADTQYF	TGTGCCAGCAGTTACTCGCTGGGACTAGCGGGGGCAGATACGCAGTATTTT
TRBJ1-2	many	TRBV20-1	TRBD1	CSARDRTNYGYTF	TGCAGTGCCCGGGACAGGACTAACTATGGCTACACCTTC
TRBJ2-6	many	TRBV5-1	.	CASSFTGYGANVLTF	TGCGCCAGCAGCTTCACAGGGTATGGGGCCAACGTCCTGACTTTC
TRBJ2-2	many	TRBV24-1	.	CATSEGAGELFF	TGTGCCACCAGTGAGGGGGCCGGGGAGCTGTTTTTT
TRBJ2-4	.	TRBV20-1	.	CSARALGQKNIQYF	TGCAGTGCTAGAGCCCTGGGCCAGAAAAACATTCAGTACTTC
TRBJ1-1	few	TRBV19	TRBD1	CASSTSGQEIMNTEAFF	TGTGCCAGTAGTACTTCGGGACAGGAGATCATGAACACTGAAGCTTTCTTT
TRBJ2-3	many	TRBV2	TRBD2	CASRWTSGGQADTQYF	TGTGCCAGCAGATGGACTAGCGGGGGTCAGGCAGATACGCAGTATTTT
TRBJ1-2	many	TRBV19	TRBD1	CASSPRTGGGSLGYTF	TGTGCCAGTAGTCCCCGGACAGGGGGAGGTTCTTTAGGCTACACCTTC
TRBJ2-3	many	TRBV7-9	TRBD1	CASSSRDRGPSTDTQYF	TGTGCCAGCAGCTCGCGGGACAGGGGGCCTAGCACAGATACGCAGTATTTT
TRBJ2-1	.	TRBV27	TRBD1	CASSLSDRVYNEQFF	TGTGCCAGCAGTCTGTCGGACAGGGTCTACAATGAGCAGTTCTTC
TRBJ2-7	many	TRBV7-6	TRBD1	CASSLDGTGGFAYEQYF	TGTGCCAGCAGCTTAGATGGGACAGGGGGCTTCGCCTACGAGCAGTACTTC
TRBJ1-6	many	TRBV5-5	TRBD1	CASSDQQGVFSPLHF	TGTGCCAGCAGCGATCAACAGGGGGTGTTCTCACCCCTCCACTTT
TRBJ1-2	.	TRBV6-1	.	CASSQSGAPYYGYTF	TGTGCCAGCAGTCAGTCGGGGGCGCCGTACTATGGCTACACCTTC
TRBJ2-7	many	TRBV19	.	CASKDSYEQYF	TGTGCCAGTAAAGACAGTTACGAGCAGTACTTC
TRBJ2-4	few	TRBV12-3/TRBV12-4	.	CASSFSTEINIQYF	TGTGCCAGCAGTTTCTCGACCGAGATAAACATTCAGTACTTC
TRBJ2-3	.	TRBV15	.	CATSRARGDTQYF	TGTGCCACCAGCAGAGCGAGGGGAGATACGCAGTATTTT
TRBJ2-3	many	TRBV5-5	.	CASSLVGRTDTQYF	TGTGCCAGCAGCTTGGTGGGGCGAACAGATACGCAGTATTTT
TRBJ1-2	.	TRBV5-1	TRBD1	CASSRGQGGTNYGYTF	TGCGCCAGCAGCCGGGGACAGGGAGGAACTAACTATGGCTACACCTTC
TRBJ2-5	many	TRBV11-2	.	CASSLDMQGFRETQYF	TGTGCCAGCAGCTTAGATATGCAGGGATTCCGAGAGACCCAGTACTTC
TRBJ2-3	many	TRBV12-5	.	CASGLVGADTQYF	TGTGCTAGTGGTTTGGTCGGGGCAGATACGCAGTATTTT
TRBJ2-7	many	TRBV7-6	TRBD1	CASSPGQGYSYEQYF	TGTGCCAGCAGCCCCGGACAGGGATACTCCTACGAGCAGTACTTC
TRBJ2-3	many	TRBV24-1	.	CATSDLPKTGQYF	TGTGCCACCAGTGATTTGCCAAAAACGGGGCAGTATTTT
TRBJ2-1	many	TRBV4-2	.	CASSPGLANNEQFF	TGTGCCAGCAGCCCTGGGCTAGCTAACAATGAGCAGTTCTTC
TRBJ2-1	many	TRBV11-3	.	CASSLDLAGNNEQFF	TGTGCCAGCAGCTTAGATTTGGCGGGAAACAATGAGCAGTTCTTC
TRBJ2-5	many	TRBV20-1	TRBD1	CSALQGAGETQYF	TGCAGTGCTCTTCAGGGGGCCGGGGAGACCCAGTACTTC
TRBJ2-2	many	TRBV11-2	TRBD1	CASSAGTGLNTGELFF	TGTGCCAGCAGCGCCGGGACAGGCCTGAACACCGGGGAGCTGTTTTTT
TRBJ1-2	.	TRBV20-1	.	CSASGALDGYTF	TGCAGTGCTAGTGGGGCGCTTGATGGCTACACCTTC
TRBJ2-7	.	TRBV28	TRBD1	CASRPTGLYEQYF	TGTGCCAGCAGACCGACAGGGCTCTACGAGCAGTACTTC
TRBJ2-7	many	TRBV2	.	CASSQGSHGYEQYF	TGTGCCAGCAGTCAGGGATCCCACGGGTACGAGCAGTACTTC
TRBJ2-1	many	TRBV20-1	.	CSARVGGASSYNEQFF	TGCAGTGCTAGAGTGGGGGGGGCTAGCTCCTACAATGAGCAGTTCTTC
TRBJ2-5	.	TRBV18	.	CASSELLAADLETQYF	TGTGCCAGCTCCGAACTATTAGCGGCGGACCTAGAGACCCAGTACTTC